Described below is a single T cell receptor beta chain sequence and its context. Its antigen is not known. A much larger clone lies a single base off, so this may be a read error. The donors, aged about 6 to 90, were healthy Caucasians from Russia. The data are from a study of blood T cells in healthy people across ages. The study's findings and limits: Nothing was known about donor CMV status, and this possibly confounded expanded clonotype changes.

Primers used in a second PCR of roughly 6 to 11 cycles were a sample-barcoded 5' primer and a J-beta primer mix. TCRdb re-called the 5' RACE reads with MiXCR, one entry per CDR3 protein. The sample carries 800,000 to 950,000 distinct CDR3 sequences, under 35% recorded once. Germline CDR1 and CDR2: SGHTA and FQGNSA. The CDR3 is made up of 14 amino acids. The V end lost 3 bases, the J end lost 11 bases, and 14 bases lay between the germline ends. This same sample was also part of a study on T cells of mothers and their children. That investigation notes: Sample barcodes plus 2-4 random nucleotides came from the M1S primer.

This TCR was sampled from a woman in her 40s in good health. V gene TRBV7-2 combines with J gene TRBJ1-6, with a weak D call TRBD1 (5 bases). The sample was blood. CDR3 nucleotide sequence: TGTGCCAGCAGCTTCGGACAAAATAGGCCACCCCTCCACTTT. This translates into CASSFGQNRPPLHF.